The 3 T cell receptor beta chains below were found in one sample sequenced in a study of CD8 T cells in ankylosing spondylitis (dated by TCRdb to 2016 to 2017). Libraries were made using 5' RACE. The reads were generated on an Illumina HiSeq 2500. TCRdb redid the processing of the public reads, applying fastp at Q25 and MiXCR, and retained in-frame beta chains. For every CDR3 protein sequence, its rows merge into one entry that carries the most common genes and DNA. Within this sample are about 240,000 distinct CDR3 sequences, with around 11% of them counted one time only. The ten largest clonotypes hold 5.5% to 8% of the sample. The sequencing input was blood, either unsorted or a sorted T cell fraction (not recorded which). The receptors were gathered from a male donor with ankylosing spondylitis or in good health (not recorded which).

There are many counts of this clonotype. The chain carries TRBV4-2 and TRBJ1-3; D is ambiguous. Per the germline V gene, CDR1 is LGHNA and CDR2 is YNFKEQ. The CDR3 is 16 residues long. Trimming took off 0 bases at V and 0 bases at J, with 9 bases between the two ends. The CDR3 nucleotides read TGTGCCAGCAGCCAAGAAGGGCCGGTCTCTGGAAACACCATATATTTT. As protein: CASSQEGPVSGNTIYF.

The chain links TRBV9 to TRBJ2-5, with 9 bases aligning to TRBD1. Germline assignment: CDR1 SGDLS and CDR2 YYNGEE. Germline trimming cut 4 bases from V and 4 bases from J; bases unmatched to any gene: 8. This CDR3 is 15 amino acids long. CDR3 sequence (DNA): TGTGCCAGCAGCTCGACAGGGGGTAAACGAGAGACCCAGTACTTC. This encodes CASSSTGGKRETQYF.

Notes on this clonotype: One end of the junction is discordant with germline, which a read error may explain. The rearrangement joins TRBV7-6 to TRBJ2-7, with a tentative D call TRBD1 (5 bases). Germline CDR1 reads SGHVS; CDR2 reads FNYEAQ. CDR3 length: 13 amino acids. The CDR3 loop is CASNLRQGYEQYF. CDR3 DNA: TGTGCCAGCAACTTACGGCAGGGCTACGAGCAGTACTTC.